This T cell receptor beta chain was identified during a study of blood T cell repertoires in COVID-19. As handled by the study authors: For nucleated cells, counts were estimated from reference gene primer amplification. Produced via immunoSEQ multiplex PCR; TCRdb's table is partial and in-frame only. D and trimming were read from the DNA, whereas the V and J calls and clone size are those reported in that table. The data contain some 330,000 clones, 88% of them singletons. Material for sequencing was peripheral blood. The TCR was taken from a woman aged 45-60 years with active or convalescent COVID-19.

The CDR3 bases are TGTGCCAGCAGTTACTCGAGTACCGGGGGTAATAATCAGCCCCAGCATTTT. This gives the protein CASSYSSTGGNNQPQHF. The chain carries TRBV6-2 or TRBV6-3 and TRBJ1-5; the D gene is possibly TRBD1 (5 bases). Trimming took off 0 bases at V and 4 bases at J, with 16 bases between the two ends. The CDR3 totals 17 residues. Germline loops: CDR1 MNHEY, CDR2 SVGEGT.